This paragraph reports one TCR beta chain. The PCR had 60 Vbeta and 13 Jbeta primers. Only in-frame clones appear in the TCRdb table, and some are missing; sequencing was by immunoSEQ multiplex PCR. The sample lists about 210,000 clones; roughly 81% were seen once. Germline lookup yields CDR1 MNHNS and CDR2 SASEGT. This CDR3 is built from 14 residues. Trimming took 7 bases from V and 1 from J, leaving 13 bases between them. The data were taken from a study of cytomegalovirus exposure and HLA in healthy donors. The V gene is TRBV6-1, the J gene TRBJ1-1; TRBD1 is a possible D gene (6 bases). Source material: PBMCs. This TCR came from a girl aged 2-9 years in good health and CMV-seronegative. The CDR3 DNA sequence: TGTGCCAGCATTAGACCGGGACAGAACACTGAAGCTTTCTTT. It is translated as CASIRPGQNTEAFF.